The T cell receptor (beta chain) described here comes from a study of Graves' ophthalmopathy and Graves' hyperthyroidism. About the study: Specimen type is peripheral blood, obtained at initial diagnosis before any treatment.

From RNA, the CDR3 regions of TCR beta chains were amplified and sequenced. Amplification began with first-round RT-PCR using HTBI primers, then second-round multiplex PCR was performed. MiXCR, run by TCRdb on the multiplex PCR reads, gives a single entry per CDR3 protein. Of some 360,000 distinct CDR3 sequences listed, 17% were seen once; the top ten hold 2.4%. V lost 4 bases, J lost 0 bases, and 13 bases lay in between. In germline, CDR1 is MNHEY, CDR2 SVGAGI. The CDR3 totals 15 residues. The sample taken for sequencing was peripheral blood. The genes are TRBV6-5 and TRBJ2-7; a possible D gene is TRBD2 (6 bases). The source of this sequence is an adult woman with stable Graves' hyperthyroidism. The CDR3 DNA reads as TGTGCCAGCAGTTCCGTGGCGGGGCTCTCCTACGAGCAGTACTTC. This translates into CASSSVAGLSYEQYF.